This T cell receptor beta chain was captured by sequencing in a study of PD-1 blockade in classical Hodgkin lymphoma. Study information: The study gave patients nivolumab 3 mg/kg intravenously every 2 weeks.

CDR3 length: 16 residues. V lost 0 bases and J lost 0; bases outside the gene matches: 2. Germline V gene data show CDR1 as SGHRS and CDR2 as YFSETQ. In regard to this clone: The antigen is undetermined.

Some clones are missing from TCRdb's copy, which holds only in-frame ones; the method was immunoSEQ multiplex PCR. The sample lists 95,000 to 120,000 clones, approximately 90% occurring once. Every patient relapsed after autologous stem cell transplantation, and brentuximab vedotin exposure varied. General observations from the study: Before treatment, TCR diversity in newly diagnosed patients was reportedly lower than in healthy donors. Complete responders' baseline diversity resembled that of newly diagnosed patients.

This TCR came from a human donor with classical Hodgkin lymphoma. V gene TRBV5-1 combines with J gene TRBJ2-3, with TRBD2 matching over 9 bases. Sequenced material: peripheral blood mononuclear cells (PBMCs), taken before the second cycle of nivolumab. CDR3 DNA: TGCGCCAGCAGCTTGGTAGCGGGAGAGAGCACAGATACGCAGTATTTT. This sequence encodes CASSLVAGESTDTQYF. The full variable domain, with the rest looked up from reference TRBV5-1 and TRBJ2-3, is KAGVTQTPRYLIKTRGQQVTLSCSPISGHRSVSWYQQTPGQGLQFLFEYFSETQRNKGNFPGRFSGRQFSNSRSEMNVSTLELGDSALYLCASSLVAGESTDTQYFGPGTRLTVL.